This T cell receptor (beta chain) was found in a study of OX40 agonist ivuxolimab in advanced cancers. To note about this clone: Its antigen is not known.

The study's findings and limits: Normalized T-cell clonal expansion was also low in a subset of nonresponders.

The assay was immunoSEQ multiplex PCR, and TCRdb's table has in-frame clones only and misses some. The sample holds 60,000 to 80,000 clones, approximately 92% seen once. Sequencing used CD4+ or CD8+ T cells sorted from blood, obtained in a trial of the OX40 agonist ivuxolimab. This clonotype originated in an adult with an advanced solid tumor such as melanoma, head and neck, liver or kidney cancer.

This chain's CDR3 is CASSLPGTGSYTF. CDR3 DNA: TGTGCCAGCAGCTTACCCGGGACAGGGAGCTACACCTTC. V is TRBV7-2 and J is TRBJ1-2; 9 bases match TRBD1. The CDR3 runs to 13 residues. The germline gives CDR1 SGHTA, CDR2 FQGNSA. The V gene end was trimmed by 2 bases and the J gene end by 9 bases; junction bases not matched to a gene: 4.